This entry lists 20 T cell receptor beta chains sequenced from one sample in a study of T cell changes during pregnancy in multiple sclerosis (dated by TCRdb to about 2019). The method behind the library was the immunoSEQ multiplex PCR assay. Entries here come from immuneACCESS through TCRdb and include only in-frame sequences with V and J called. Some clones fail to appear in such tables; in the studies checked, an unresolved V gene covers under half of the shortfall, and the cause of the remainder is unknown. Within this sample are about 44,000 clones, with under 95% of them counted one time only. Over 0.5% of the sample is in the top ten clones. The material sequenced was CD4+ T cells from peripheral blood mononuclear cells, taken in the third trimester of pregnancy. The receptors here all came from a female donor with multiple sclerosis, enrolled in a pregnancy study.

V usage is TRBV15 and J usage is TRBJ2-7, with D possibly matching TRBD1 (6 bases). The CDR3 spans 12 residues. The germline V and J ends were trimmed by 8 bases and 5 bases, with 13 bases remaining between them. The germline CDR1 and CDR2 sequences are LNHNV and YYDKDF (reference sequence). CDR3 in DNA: TGTGCCACCCAAGGGGACAACCACGAGCAGTACTTC. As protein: CATQGDNHEQYF.

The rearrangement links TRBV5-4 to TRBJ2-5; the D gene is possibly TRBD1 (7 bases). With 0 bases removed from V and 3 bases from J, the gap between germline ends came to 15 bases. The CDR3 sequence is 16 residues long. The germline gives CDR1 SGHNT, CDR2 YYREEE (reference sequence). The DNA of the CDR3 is TGTGCCAGCAGCTTGGGAGTGCGCAGGGGGGAAGAGACCCAGTACTTC. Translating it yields CASSLGVRRGEETQYF. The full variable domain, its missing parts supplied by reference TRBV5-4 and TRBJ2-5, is ETGVTQSPTHLIKTRGQQVTLRCSSQSGHNTVSWYQQALGQGPQFIFQYYREEENGRGNFPPRFSGLQFPNYSSELNVNALELDDSALYLCASSLGVRRGEETQYFGPGTRLLVL.

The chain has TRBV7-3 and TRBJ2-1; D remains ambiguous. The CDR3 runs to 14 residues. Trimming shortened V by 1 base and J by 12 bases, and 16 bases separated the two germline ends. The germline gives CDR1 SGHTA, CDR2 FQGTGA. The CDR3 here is CASSLRETGYPQFF. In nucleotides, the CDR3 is TGTGCCAGCAGCTTAAGAGAGACTGGCTATCCGCAGTTCTTC.

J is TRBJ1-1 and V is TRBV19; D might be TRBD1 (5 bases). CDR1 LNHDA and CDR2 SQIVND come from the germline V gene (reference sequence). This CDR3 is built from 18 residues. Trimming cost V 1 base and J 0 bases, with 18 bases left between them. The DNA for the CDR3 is TGTGCCAGTAGTATAGGGACGGGCCCGATGGGGCTGAACACTGAAGCTTTCTTT. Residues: CASSIGTGPMGLNTEAFF.

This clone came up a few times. Here the CDR3 DNA reads TGTGCCAGCAGTTACTCATGGCACTACTCCTACGAGCAGTACTTC. The encoded protein is CASSYSWHYSYEQYF. The chain couples TRBV6-5 to TRBJ2-7; D is unresolved. This CDR3 has 15 amino acids. V lost 0 bases and J 0 bases, leaving 9 bases between the germline ends. Germline CDR1 reads MNHEY; CDR2 reads SVGAGI.

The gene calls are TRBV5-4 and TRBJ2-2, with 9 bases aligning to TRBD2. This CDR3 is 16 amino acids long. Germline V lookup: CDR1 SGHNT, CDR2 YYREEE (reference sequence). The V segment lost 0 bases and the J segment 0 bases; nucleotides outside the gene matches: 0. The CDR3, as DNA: TGTGCCAGCAGCTTGGGACTAGCGGCGAACACCGGGGAGCTGTTTTTT. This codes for CASSLGLAANTGELFF. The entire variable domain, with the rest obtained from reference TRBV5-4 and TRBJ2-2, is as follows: ETGVTQSPTHLIKTRGQQVTLRCSSQSGHNTVSWYQQALGQGPQFIFQYYREEENGRGNFPPRFSGLQFPNYSSELNVNALELDDSALYLCASSLGLAANTGELFFGEGSRLTVL.

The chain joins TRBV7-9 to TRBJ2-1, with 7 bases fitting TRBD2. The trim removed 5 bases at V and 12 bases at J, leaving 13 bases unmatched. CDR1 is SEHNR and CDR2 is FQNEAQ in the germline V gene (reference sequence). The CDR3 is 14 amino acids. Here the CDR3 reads CASSKTSPAEGQFF. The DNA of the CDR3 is TGTGCCAGCAGCAAGACTAGCCCAGCGGAAGGGCAGTTCTTC.

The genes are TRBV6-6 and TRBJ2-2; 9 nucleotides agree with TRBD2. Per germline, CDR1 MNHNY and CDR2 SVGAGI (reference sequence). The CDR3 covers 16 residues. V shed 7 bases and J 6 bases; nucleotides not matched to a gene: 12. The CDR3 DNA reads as TGTGCCAGCAACCGCGGGGGGGGAGATACTCCCGGGGAGCTGTTTTTT. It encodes CASNRGGGDTPGELFF.

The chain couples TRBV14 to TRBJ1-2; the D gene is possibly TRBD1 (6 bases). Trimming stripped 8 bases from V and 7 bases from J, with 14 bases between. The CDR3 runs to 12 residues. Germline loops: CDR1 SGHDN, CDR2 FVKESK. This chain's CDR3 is CASGSGGFGYTF. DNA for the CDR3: TGTGCCAGCGGATCGGGGGGCTTTGGCTACACCTTC. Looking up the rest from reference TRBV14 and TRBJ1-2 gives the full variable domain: EAGVTQFPSHSVIEKGQTVTLRCDPISGHDNLYWYRRVMGKEIKFLLHFVKESKQDESGMPNNRFLAERTGGTYSTLKVQPAELEDSGVYFCASGSGGFGYTFGSGTRLTVV.

CDR3: CASSDRGRLAGGPNEQFF. The CDR3 nucleotides read TGTGCCAGCAGTGATCGGGGTCGACTAGCGGGAGGACCCAATGAGCAGTTCTTC. The chain has TRBV2 and TRBJ2-1, with 13 positions matching TRBD2. This CDR3 is built from 18 residues. Germline trimming cut 3 bases from V and 6 bases from J; bases unmatched to any gene: 11. Germline CDR1 SNHLY, CDR2 FYNNEI.

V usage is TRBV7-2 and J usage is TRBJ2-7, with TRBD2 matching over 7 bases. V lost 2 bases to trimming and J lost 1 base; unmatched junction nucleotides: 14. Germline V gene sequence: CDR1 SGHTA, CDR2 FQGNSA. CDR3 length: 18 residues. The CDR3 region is CASSLYLGGPILSYEQYF. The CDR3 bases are TGTGCCAGCAGCTTATATCTGGGAGGGCCGATTTTATCCTACGAGCAGTACTTC.

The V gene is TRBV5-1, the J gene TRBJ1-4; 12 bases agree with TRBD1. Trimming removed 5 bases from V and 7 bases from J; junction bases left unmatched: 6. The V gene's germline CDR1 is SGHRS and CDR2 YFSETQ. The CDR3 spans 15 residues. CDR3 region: CASRGGDRGPEKLFF. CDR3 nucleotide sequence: TGCGCCAGCAGGGGTGGGGACAGGGGGCCTGAAAAACTGTTTTTT.

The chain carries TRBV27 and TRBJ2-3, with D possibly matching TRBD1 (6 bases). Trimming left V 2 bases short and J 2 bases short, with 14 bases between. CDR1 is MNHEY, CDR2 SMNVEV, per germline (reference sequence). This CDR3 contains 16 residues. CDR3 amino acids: CASSLPPGQDTDTQYF. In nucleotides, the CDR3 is TGTGCCAGCAGTTTACCCCCGGGACAAGACACAGATACGCAGTATTTT.

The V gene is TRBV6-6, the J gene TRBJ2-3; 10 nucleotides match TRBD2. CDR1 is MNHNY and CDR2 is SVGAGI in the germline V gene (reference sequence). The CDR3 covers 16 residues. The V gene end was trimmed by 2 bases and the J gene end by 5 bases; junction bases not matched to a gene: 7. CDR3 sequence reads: CASSYPKREGGDTQYF. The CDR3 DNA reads TGTGCCAGCAGTTACCCGAAGCGGGAGGGCGGAGATACGCAGTATTTT.

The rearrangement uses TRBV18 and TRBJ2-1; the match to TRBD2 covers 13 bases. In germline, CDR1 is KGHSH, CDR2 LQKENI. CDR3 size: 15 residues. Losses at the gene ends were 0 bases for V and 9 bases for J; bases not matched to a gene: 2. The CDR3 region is CASSPPGLAGTEQFF. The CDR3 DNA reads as TGTGCCAGCTCACCACCGGGACTAGCGGGAACTGAGCAGTTCTTC.

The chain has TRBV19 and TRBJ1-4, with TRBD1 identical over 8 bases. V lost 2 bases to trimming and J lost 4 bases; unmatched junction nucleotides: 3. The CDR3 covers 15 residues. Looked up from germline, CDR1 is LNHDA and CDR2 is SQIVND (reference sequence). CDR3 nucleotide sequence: TGTGCCAGTAGTATAAACGGACAGGGTAATGAAAAACTGTTTTTT. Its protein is CASSINGQGNEKLFF. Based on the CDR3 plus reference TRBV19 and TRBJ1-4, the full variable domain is DGGITQSPKYLFRKEGQNVTLSCEQNLNHDAMYWYRQDPGQGLRLIYYSQIVNDFQKGDIAEGYSVSREKKESFPLTVTSAQKNPTAFYLCASSINGQGNEKLFFGSGTQLSVL.

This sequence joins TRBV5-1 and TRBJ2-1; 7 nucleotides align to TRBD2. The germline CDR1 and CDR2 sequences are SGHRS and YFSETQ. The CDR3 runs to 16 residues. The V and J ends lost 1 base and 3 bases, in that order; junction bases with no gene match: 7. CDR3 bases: TGCGCCAGCAGCTTGAGAATTGGCGGGAGCTACAATGAGCAGTTCTTC. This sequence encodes CASSLRIGGSYNEQFF.

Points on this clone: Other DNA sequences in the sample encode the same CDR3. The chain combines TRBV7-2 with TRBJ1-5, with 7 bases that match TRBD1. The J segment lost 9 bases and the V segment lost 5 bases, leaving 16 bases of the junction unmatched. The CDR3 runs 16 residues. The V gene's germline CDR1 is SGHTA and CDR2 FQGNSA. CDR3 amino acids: CASSPWTGFSGRPQHF. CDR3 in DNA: TGTGCCAGCAGCCCTTGGACAGGCTTTAGCGGTCGGCCCCAGCATTTT.

CDR3 region: CASSQRSGGTGELFF. CDR3 nucleotide sequence: TGTGCCAGCAGCCAAAGGTCGGGGGGGACCGGGGAGCTGTTTTTT. This chain joins TRBV4-2 and TRBJ2-2; 8 bases line up with TRBD2. The CDR3 length is 15 residues. Germline CDR1 reads LGHNA; CDR2 reads YNFKEQ. With V trimmed by 2 bases and J by 5 bases, 4 bases remained unmatched.

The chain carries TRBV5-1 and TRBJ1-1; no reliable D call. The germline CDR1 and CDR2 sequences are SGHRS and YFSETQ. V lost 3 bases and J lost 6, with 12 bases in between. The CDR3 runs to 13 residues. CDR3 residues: CASSSPPRSEAFF. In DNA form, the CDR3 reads TGCGCCAGCAGCTCCCCCCCCAGGTCTGAAGCTTTCTTT.